A single sample gave rise to the 10 T cell receptor beta chains below, sequenced in a study of siplizumab effects on memory and regulatory T cells. Sequencing used immunoSEQ multiplex PCR; TCRdb keeps in-frame clones, though not all of them. The sample includes more than 90,000 clones, over 90% of them seen just once. Material: non-Treg CD4+ T cells sorted from blood. Receptors were obtained from a human donor in good health.

The chain couples TRBV7-9 to TRBJ2-1; D not resolved. Germline V gene data show CDR1 as SEHNR and CDR2 as FQNEAQ (reference sequence). V was shortened by 2 bases and J by 7 bases, with 3 bases between the two germline ends. The CDR3 is made up of 11 amino acids. CDR3: CASSLQNEQFF. CDR3 coding DNA: TGTGCCAGCAGCTTACAGAATGAGCAGTTCTTC.

The chain carries TRBV28 and TRBJ2-7; no definite D call. CDR1 is MDHEN and CDR2 is SYDVKM in the germline V gene. Between the trimmed V and J ends, which lost 5 bases and 3 bases, there was a span of 20 bases. CDR3 length equals 16 residues. As DNA, the CDR3 is TGTGCCAGCAGTCCCAAATCCCCCAGAGTTTTCTACGAGCAGTACTTC. This gives the protein CASSPKSPRVFYEQYF.

The rearrangement links TRBV19 to TRBJ2-3, with D possibly TRBD2 on 6 matching bases. The germline V and J ends were trimmed by 0 bases and 4 bases, with 17 bases remaining between them. Germline V lookup: CDR1 LNHDA, CDR2 SQIVND (reference sequence). CDR3 size: 17 residues. CDR3 sequence (DNA): TGTGCCAGTAGTATAGACCTTCTTGGGGGGATGGCAGATACGCAGTATTTT. The encoded protein is CASSIDLLGGMADTQYF.

This rearrangement joins TRBV7-2 to TRBJ1-1; TRBD1 matches at 8 bases. The CDR3 has 16 amino acids. From germline, CDR1 is SGHTA and CDR2 FQGNSA. The trim removed 6 bases at V and 3 bases at J, leaving 12 bases unmatched. The CDR3 DNA reads as TGTGCCAGCAGATCAGGGGGCTTATCTTCGGACACTGAAGCTTTCTTT. It is translated as CASRSGGLSSDTEAFF. Based on the CDR3 plus reference TRBV7-2 and TRBJ1-1, the full variable domain is GAGVSQSPSNKVTEKGKDVELRCDPISGHTALYWYRQSLGQGLEFLIYFQGNSAPDKSGLPSDRFSAERTGGSVSTLTIQRTQQEDSAVYLCASRSGGLSSDTEAFFGQGTRLTVV.

The chain recombines TRBV2 with TRBJ2-7; 10 bases line up with TRBD1. V lost 6 bases, J lost 2 bases, and 4 bases stayed unmatched. Germline CDR1 reads SNHLY; CDR2 reads FYNNEI. The CDR3 totals 14 residues. The CDR3 spells CASSRDRGTYEQYF. The CDR3 DNA follows: TGTGCCAGCAGCCGGGACAGGGGTACCTACGAGCAGTACTTC.

The chain is built from TRBV28 and TRBJ2-4; TRBD1 or TRBD2 may be the D gene (6 bases each). Germline-derived CDR1 and CDR2 are MDHEN and SYDVKM. CDR3 length: 18 residues. Deletions cut 3 bases from V and 0 bases from J, with 18 bases between. This chain's CDR3 is CASSFRGLKALAKNIQYF. The CDR3 DNA is TGTGCCAGCAGTTTCAGGGGACTCAAGGCCCTAGCCAAAAACATTCAGTACTTC.

This chain links TRBV28 with TRBJ1-2; TRBD1 matches 7 bases. The J segment lost 8 bases and the V segment lost 2 bases, leaving 5 bases of the junction unmatched. Per germline, CDR1 MDHEN and CDR2 SYDVKM. The CDR3 covers 13 residues. CDR3 region: CASSLGRGLGYTF. As DNA, the CDR3 is TGTGCCAGCAGTTTAGGGAGGGGGCTAGGCTACACCTTC.

J is TRBJ1-1 and V is TRBV28; the D is unclear. CDR3 length: 13 residues. In germline, CDR1 is MDHEN, CDR2 SYDVKM. V was shortened by 5 bases and J by 3 bases, with 10 bases between the two germline ends. CDR3 DNA sequence: TGTGCCAGCAGTCCCGCACGGCACACTGAAGCTTTCTTT. Amino acid sequence: CASSPARHTEAFF. The variable domain in full, with the rest retrieved from reference TRBV28 and TRBJ1-1, is DVKVTQSSRYLVKRTGEKVFLECVQDMDHENMFWYRQDPGLGLRLIYFSYDVKMKEKGDIPEGYSVSREKKERFSLILESASTNQTSMYLCASSPARHTEAFFGQGTRLTVV.

The chain has TRBV25-1 and TRBJ2-7, with 7 nucleotides matching TRBD1. The CDR3 covers 14 residues. Germline CDR1 is MGHDK and CDR2 is SYGVNS. J was trimmed by 3 bases and V by 3 bases; bases with no gene match: 5. The CDR3 DNA follows: TGTGCCAGCAGTGACTGGGGACAGAACTACGAGCAGTACTTC. Protein: CASSDWGQNYEQYF.

A single count supports this clone. V usage is TRBV5-4 and J usage is TRBJ2-7; 8 bases agree with TRBD2. The CDR3 spans 14 residues. The germline V gene encodes CDR1 SGHNT and CDR2 YYREEE (reference sequence). The V segment lost 0 bases and the J segment 2 bases; nucleotides outside the gene matches: 1. The CDR3 loop reads CASSLGLAPYEQYF. The CDR3 nucleotides read TGTGCCAGCAGCTTGGGACTAGCGCCCTACGAGCAGTACTTC.